A selection of T cell receptor beta chains follows, all from one sample in a study of blood T cell repertoires in COVID-19. TCRdb's table, derived via immunoSEQ multiplex PCR, lists solely in-frame clones and lacks some. Of about 150,000 clones detected, more than 70% appear once; the ten largest clones hold approximately 2.9%. The sequenced material came from peripheral blood. The receptor source for this set is a man between 60 and 75 years old with acute or convalescent COVID-19. The CDR3 runs from the conserved cysteine through the conserved F or W.

V gene | CDR3 protein
TRBV19 | CASSHAGTSGGARNEQFF
TRBV19 | CASSMADRGHYGYTF
TRBV19 | CASRRDREDGYTF
TRBV19 | CASSILPGQGRLEAFF
TRBV5-1 | CASSSYSLSGEQFF
TRBV10-3 | CAISEVGQSSYEQYF
TRBV4-1 | CASSQREGLFF
TRBV10-3 | CAISVAGGGGNEQFF
TRBV12-5 | CASGLVQRGKGWGAQYF
TRBV29-1 | CSVAGQGTGGYTF
TRBV7-8 | CASSLKRDRMNTEAFF
TRBV30 | CAGQRFYEQFF
TRBV19 | CASMVTAITEAFF
TRBV6-5 | CASSYSGDTDTQYF
TRBV13 | CASSRRGGRTDTQYF
TRBV24-1 | CATSDSGTGNTGELFF
TRBV7-9 | CASSLDPGGTEAFF
TRBV9 | CASSPRQGREGYTF
TRBV2 | CASRRDRNTEAFF
TRBV19 | CASSNQGAYTEAFF
TRBV19 | CASSIASGVDYGYTF
TRBV2 | CASSQESRGTEAFF
TRBV2 | CARDSRRGAPYEQYF
TRBV24-1 | CATSDLQWTGEHEQFF
TRBV7-8 | CASSLRTSGGFEETQYF
TRBV18 | CASSSRDLAANEKLFF
TRBV19 | CASSLDRLNTEAFF
TRBV5-1 | CASSLVVGVPGDGYTF
TRBV6-5 | CASSYATGVGEKLFF
TRBV24-1 | CATSDPSYNEQFF
TRBV4-2 | CASSQAAGPTDTQYF
TRBV7-2 | CASSSLTGDYGYTF
TRBV30 | CAWSGDRSYGYTF
TRBV7-9 | CASSKNRDRGYEQYF
TRBV14 | CASSQVSGYNTEAFF
TRBV7-2 | CASSPGTGGAYTQYF
TRBV29-1 | CSVVPGTEGYTF
TRBV18 | CASSPDWTGGTEAFF
TRBV4-3 | CASSQDSVLSGGDTQYF
TRBV4-2 | CASSQGLAGGPTLYEQYF
TRBV7-9 | CASSPPRGQGAPTNEKLFF